These 27 T cell receptor beta chains came from one sample sequenced in a study of blood T cell repertoires in COVID-19. Sequenced by immunoSEQ multiplex PCR; TCRdb stores in-frame clones only, minus some. The data contain hundreds of thousands of clones, more than 85% of them singletons. The sample was peripheral blood. Source of these receptors: a man between 60 and 75 years old with COVID-19, enrolled during active disease.

V is TRBV7-2 and J is TRBJ1-2; 7 bases are a match to TRBD1. Germline CDR1 reads SGHTA; CDR2 reads FQGNSA. V gave up 5 bases and J gave up 8 bases; unmatched junction bases: 5. The CDR3 covers 12 residues. DNA for the CDR3: TGTGCCAGCAGCCTCGACAGGGTGGGCTACACCTTC. Residues: CASSLDRVGYTF.

The V and J genes are TRBV7-2 and TRBJ1-5; 11 nucleotides match TRBD1. CDR3 size: 17 residues. Trimming took 1 base from V and 2 from J; bases not matched to a gene: 4. The germline V gene has CDR1 SGHTA and CDR2 FQGNSA. CDR3 amino acids: CASSLGGQGAGNQPQHF. For the CDR3, the DNA is TGTGCCAGCAGCTTAGGAGGACAGGGGGCTGGCAATCAGCCCCAGCATTTT.

CDR3 protein: CASSSSSGGAREQYF. In DNA form, the CDR3 reads TGTGCCAGCAGTTCCTCTAGCGGGGGGGCGAGGGAGCAGTACTTC. The V and J genes are TRBV28 and TRBJ2-7; TRBD2 aligns across 12 bases. Trimming removed 4 bases from V and 7 bases from J; junction bases left unmatched: 8. This CDR3 has 15 residues. CDR1 and CDR2 from the germline V gene are MDHEN and SYDVKM.

The CDR3 is CASSIGGTAPWGGQPQHF. CDR3 sequence (DNA): TGTGCCAGTAGTATAGGGGGGACAGCTCCCTGGGGAGGTCAGCCCCAGCATTTT. The chain employs TRBV19 and TRBJ1-5; 7 nucleotides align to TRBD1. Germline CDR1 is LNHDA and CDR2 is SQIVND (reference sequence). Germline trimming cut 1 base from V and 6 bases from J; bases unmatched to any gene: 15. This CDR3 has 18 residues.

The chain combines TRBV5-1 with TRBJ1-5, with D perhaps matching TRBD1 (6 bases). Germline CDR1 reads SGHRS; CDR2 reads YFSETQ. There are 13 residues in the CDR3. V gave up 5 bases and J gave up 7 bases, with 13 bases separating them. CDR3 amino acids: CASRAGEGQPQHF. CDR3 nucleotide sequence: TGCGCCAGCAGGGCAGGGGAAGGACAGCCCCAGCATTTT. Supplemented by reference TRBV5-1 and TRBJ1-5, the full variable domain reads KAGVTQTPRYLIKTRGQQVTLSCSPISGHRSVSWYQQTPGQGLQFLFEYFSETQRNKGNFPGRFSGRQFSNSRSEMNVSTLELGDSALYLCASRAGEGQPQHFGDGTRLSIL.

The chain is built from TRBV28 and TRBJ1-1, with a possible D match to TRBD1 (5 bases). CDR1 is MDHEN, CDR2 SYDVKM, per germline. Trimming removed 6 bases from V and 4 bases from J, with 12 bases in between. This CDR3 has 13 residues. The CDR3 coding sequence is TGTGCCAGCAGGGGGGGGTCTGGCACTGAAGCTTTCTTT. This sequence encodes CASRGGSGTEAFF.

The rearrangement uses TRBV18 and TRBJ1-1, with D possibly TRBD1 on 5 matching bases. This CDR3 comprises 16 residues. The V gene lost 2 bases and the J gene lost 1 base, with 14 bases spanning the gap. From germline, CDR1 is KGHSH and CDR2 LQKENI. CDR3 DNA sequence: TGTGCCAGCTCACCAGGTTTGAGCAGGGCGAACACTGAAGCTTTCTTT. Translating it yields CASSPGLSRANTEAFF.

Details on this clone: The same CDR3 can be traced to other DNA sequences in this sample. This chain uses TRBV14 with TRBJ1-1; no clear D gene. The V gene lost 4 bases and the J gene lost 0 bases, with 9 bases spanning the gap. The CDR3 totals 14 residues. Germline loops: CDR1 SGHDN, CDR2 FVKESK. The CDR3 region has the DNA TGTGCCAGCAGCCCCCCAGGTATGAACACTGAAGCTTTCTTT. Translating it yields CASSPPGMNTEAFF.

The rearrangement joins TRBV10-3 to TRBJ2-7, with unresolved D. CDR1 is ENHRY and CDR2 is SYGVKD in the germline V gene. Deletions cut 3 bases from V and 3 bases from J, with 6 bases between. The CDR3 has 12 amino acids. CDR3 coding DNA: TGTGCCATCAGTGACAGGCTCTACGAGCAGTACTTC. Protein sequence: CAISDRLYEQYF.

This rearrangement joins TRBV3-1 (or the pseudogene TRBV3-2) to TRBJ2-1, with 10 bases that match TRBD2. CDR1 LGHDT and CDR2 YNNKEL come from the germline V gene (reference sequence). Germline trimming cut 5 bases from V and 0 bases from J; bases unmatched to any gene: 4. This CDR3 region has 16 residues. The CDR3 sequence: CASSIAGGNSYNEQFF. CDR3 coding DNA: TGTGCCAGCAGCATAGCGGGGGGAAACTCCTACAATGAGCAGTTCTTC.

The V and J genes are TRBV6-5 and TRBJ2-1; TRBD2 aligns across 7 bases. Trimming at V came to 6 bases and at J to 15 bases, leaving 17 bases not matched to a gene. From germline, CDR1 is MNHEY and CDR2 SVGAGI. This CDR3 comprises 14 residues. CDR3 sequence (DNA): TGTGCCAGCAGCCGCGGCGGCGGGAGCTTCTTATCGTTCTTC. This gives the protein CASSRGGGSFLSFF.

The chain joins TRBV5-1 to TRBJ1-5, with 9 bases aligning to TRBD1. The CDR3 sequence is 15 residues long. The V and J ends lost 1 base and 9 bases, in that order; junction bases with no gene match: 8. Germline V gene lookup returns CDR1 SGHRS and CDR2 YFSETQ. CDR3 loop: CASSLTGGPGGPQHF. The CDR3 coding sequence is TGCGCCAGCAGCTTGACAGGGGGCCCGGGGGGGCCCCAGCATTTT. The full variable domain, with the rest looked up from reference TRBV5-1 and TRBJ1-5, is KAGVTQTPRYLIKTRGQQVTLSCSPISGHRSVSWYQQTPGQGLQFLFEYFSETQRNKGNFPGRFSGRQFSNSRSEMNVSTLELGDSALYLCASSLTGGPGGPQHFGDGTRLSIL.

This chain uses TRBV9 with TRBJ2-2; D might be TRBD2 (6 bases). V was pared by 0 bases and J by 5 bases, with 17 bases between. Germline V gene lookup returns CDR1 SGDLS and CDR2 YYNGEE. The CDR3 contains 17 residues. The CDR3 region has the DNA TGTGCCAGCAGCGTAGGTTGGGGCGGAGGGCTAACCGGGGAGCTGTTTTTT. Protein sequence: CASSVGWGGGLTGELFF.

This chain connects TRBV6-5 to TRBJ1-2; unclear D gene. V lost 7 bases and J lost 6, with 9 bases in between. The CDR3 sequence is 11 residues long. Germline CDR1 reads MNHEY; CDR2 reads SVGAGI. CDR3 sequence (DNA): TGTGCCAGCAACGTGGTAGATGGCTACACCTTC. It specifies CASNVVDGYTF.

The rearrangement uses TRBV4-1 and TRBJ1-5; D not certain. The CDR3 consists of 13 residues. V lost 1 base to trimming and J lost 10 bases, with 11 bases between them. Looked up from germline, CDR1 is MGHRA and CDR2 is YSYEKL. The CDR3 region has the DNA TGCGCCAGCAGCCAAGGGCCACATGAACCCCAGCATTTT. Protein sequence: CASSQGPHEPQHF.

The chain combines TRBV6-6 with TRBJ2-7, with D tentatively TRBD1 (6 bases). Per the germline V gene, CDR1 is MNHNY and CDR2 is SVGAGI (reference sequence). The CDR3 runs to 14 residues. V was clipped by 6 bases and J by 3 bases, with 15 bases between them. The CDR3 DNA reads TGTGCCAGCAGAAACAGGGCTAATATCTACGAGCAGTACTTC. Its translation: CASRNRANIYEQYF.

V gene TRBV5-1 combines with J gene TRBJ2-2; 8 bases line up with TRBD2. The CDR3 has 16 amino acids. V lost 6 bases to trimming and J lost 2 bases; unmatched junction nucleotides: 9. The germline V gene has CDR1 SGHRS and CDR2 YFSETQ. The CDR3 loop reads CASIGLAGPNTGELFF. CDR3 in DNA: TGCGCCAGCATTGGGCTAGCGGGTCCAAACACCGGGGAGCTGTTTTTT.

CDR3 loop: CASSLGDIGSYNEQFF. CDR3 nucleotide sequence: TGCGCCAGCAGCTTGGGGGACATTGGTTCCTACAATGAGCAGTTCTTC. The V and J genes are TRBV5-1 and TRBJ2-1; weak D call: TRBD1 (6 bases). CDR1 SGHRS and CDR2 YFSETQ come from the germline V gene. The V end lost 0 bases, the J end lost 1 base, and 11 bases lay between the germline ends. CDR3 size: 16 residues. The full variable domain, in which reference TRBV5-1 and TRBJ2-1 provide the parts outside the CDR3, is KAGVTQTPRYLIKTRGQQVTLSCSPISGHRSVSWYQQTPGQGLQFLFEYFSETQRNKGNFPGRFSGRQFSNSRSEMNVSTLELGDSALYLCASSLGDIGSYNEQFFGPGTRLTVL.

This clone was recorded a few times. The CDR3 nucleotides are TGCGCCAGCAGCCTCATGAGGGATTCACCCCTCCACTTT. This sequence encodes CASSLMRDSPLHF. The chain has TRBV5-1 and TRBJ1-6, with no clear D. The germline gives CDR1 SGHRS, CDR2 YFSETQ. V was shortened by 4 bases and J by 8 bases, with 10 bases between the two germline ends. This CDR3 comprises 13 residues.

The chain has TRBV30 and TRBJ2-1, with D hard to call. This CDR3 has 11 amino acids. The germline V gene has CDR1 GTSNPN and CDR2 SVGIG (reference sequence). The V gene lost 2 bases and the J gene lost 8 bases, with 7 bases spanning the gap. In nucleotides, the CDR3 is TGTGCCTGGAGTCCTCTATATGAGCAGTTCTTC. Protein: CAWSPLYEQFF.

The chain carries TRBV19 and TRBJ1-5; D gene uncertain. Trimming removed 2 bases from V and 4 bases from J, with 9 bases in between. CDR3 length: 14 amino acids. Germline-derived CDR1 and CDR2 are LNHDA and SQIVND (reference sequence). The CDR3 sequence is CASSIRRANQPQHF. CDR3 in DNA: TGTGCCAGTAGTATAAGGCGGGCAAATCAGCCCCAGCATTTT.

This chain joins TRBV11-3 and TRBJ2-1; TRBD2 aligns across 10 bases. CDR1 is SGHNT and CDR2 is YENEEA in the germline V gene. The CDR3 spans 12 residues. Losses at the gene ends were 5 bases for V and 12 bases for J; bases not matched to a gene: 4. The CDR3 DNA follows: TGTGCCAGCAGCCCATCTAGCGGGAGGCAGTTCTTC. The encoded protein is CASSPSSGRQFF.

V is TRBV11-2 and J is TRBJ1-4; 9 positions agree with TRBD1. Germline V lookup: CDR1 SGHAT, CDR2 FQNNGV. The CDR3 consists of 16 residues. Trimming removed 3 bases from V and 2 bases from J; junction bases left unmatched: 4. Here the CDR3 DNA reads TGTGCCAGCAGCTTGGGGACAGGGCTCACTAATGAAAAACTGTTTTTT. It translates to CASSLGTGLTNEKLFF.

The chain has TRBV6-5 and TRBJ2-1; possible D gene TRBD2, 5 bases. V was clipped by 2 bases and J by 6 bases, with 8 bases between them. The CDR3 totals 13 residues. CDR1 and CDR2 (germline): MNHEY, SVGAGI. CDR3 residues: CASSYGRSNEQFF. The CDR3 DNA reads as TGTGCCAGCAGTTACGGGAGATCCAATGAGCAGTTCTTC.

The gene calls are TRBV7-6 and TRBJ1-3, with TRBD1 matching 9 bases. Germline V gene lookup returns CDR1 SGHVS and CDR2 FNYEAQ. Trimming removed 0 bases from V and 2 bases from J; junction bases left unmatched: 5. This CDR3 is built from 17 residues. CDR3 sequence: CASSLAFGTGPGNTIYF. DNA of the CDR3: TGTGCCAGCAGCTTAGCCTTCGGGACAGGGCCTGGAAACACCATATATTTT. Based on the CDR3 plus reference TRBV7-6 and TRBJ1-3, the full variable domain is GAGVSQSPRYKVTKRGQDVALRCDPISGHVSLYWYRQALGQGPEFLTYFNYEAQQDKSGLPNDRFSAERPEGSISTLTIQRTEQRDSAMYRCASSLAFGTGPGNTIYFGEGSWLTVV.

A few counts support this clone. V usage is TRBV19 and J usage is TRBJ2-7, with 10 positions matching TRBD1. V lost 5 bases, J lost 5 bases, and 12 bases stayed unmatched. The germline V gene has CDR1 LNHDA and CDR2 SQIVND (reference sequence). The CDR3 has 16 amino acids. CDR3 sequence reads: CASSRPGDRGTHEQYF. CDR3 DNA sequence: TGTGCCAGTAGTCGACCCGGGGACAGGGGAACCCACGAGCAGTACTTC.

This clone appeared a single time. The J gene is TRBJ2-1, the V gene TRBV4-1; 7 bases line up with TRBD2. V was clipped by 7 bases and J by 7 bases; unmatched bases: 10. Germline V gene sequence: CDR1 MGHRA, CDR2 YSYEKL. The CDR3 length is 14 residues. The CDR3 DNA follows: TGCGCCAGCAACCCGGGACTAACCTTAAATGAGCAGTTCTTC. Translated: CASNPGLTLNEQFF.